This T cell receptor (beta chain) was obtained from a study of PD-L1 blockade in urothelial cancer. Broader study findings: Lower pretreatment blood TCR clonality, under the median, predicted better survival, researchers reported. It was durable-benefit patients whose tumor-associated blood clones expanded more at 3 weeks.

Documented time point: peripheral blood 6 weeks after treatment start. Urothelial carcinoma affected the patients, and it was locally advanced or metastatic. Sample numbers ranged from 1 to 8 per patient, encompassing pretreatment and on-treatment collections. As concerns this clone: What it recognizes is unknown.

V lost 1 base, J lost 7 bases, and 7 bases stayed unmatched. The CDR3 is 15 residues long. In germline, CDR1 is SGHRS, CDR2 YFSETQ. The protocol was immunoSEQ multiplex PCR, while the TCRdb copy is restricted to in-frame clones and leaves out a portion. This table has around 46,000 clones, roughly four fifths appearing once. Sequencing used PBMCs, obtained around atezolizumab (anti-PD-L1) treatment. The sequence came from a man aged 60 to 69 with urothelial cancer. The chain has TRBV5-1 and TRBJ2-3, with TRBD2 identical over 9 bases. Written as DNA, the CDR3 is TGCGCCAGCAGCTTGCAGCGGGGGGCCATGAATACGCAGTATTTT. This encodes CASSLQRGAMNTQYF.